One sample yielded the 18 T cell receptor beta chains listed below, sequenced in a study of shared clonotypes between healthy human individuals. TCRdb keeps only in-frame clones here, not all; method: immunoSEQ multiplex PCR. The sample lists roughly 650,000 clones, about 95% seen once, with approximately 0.12% in the top ten. The naive CD8 subset, CD45RO-negative cells positively selected for CCR7, excluded terminally differentiated effector memory CD45RA+ cells. Sequenced: naive CD8+ T cells sorted from blood. The receptors come from a woman aged 25 to 39 in good health.

CDR3 sequence (DNA): TGTGCCAGCAGTGAACTATCGGCAGGGACTCAGCCCCAGCATTTT. The encoded protein is CASSELSAGTQPQHF. V usage is TRBV6-1 and J usage is TRBJ1-5; weak D call: TRBD1 (5 bases). The CDR3 loop spans 15 amino acids. With 2 bases removed from V and 6 bases from J, the gap between germline ends came to 14 bases. From germline, CDR1 is MNHNS and CDR2 SASEGT.

This clone has just one count. The gene calls are TRBV28 and TRBJ2-1; 12 bases line up with TRBD2. J gave up 8 bases and V 7 bases, and 6 bases lay outside the gene matches. Germline V gene data show CDR1 as MDHEN and CDR2 as SYDVKM. This CDR3 has 14 amino acids. CDR3 DNA: TGTGCCAGCAAGACTAGCGGGAGCCGATATGAGCAGTTCTTC. It specifies CASKTSGSRYEQFF.

The CDR3 sequence is CASSAPSGRGTGELFF. CDR3 nucleotides: TGTGCCAGCAGCGCCCCTAGCGGGAGGGGTACCGGGGAGCTGTTTTTT. The chain couples TRBV9 to TRBJ2-2; 12 bases map to TRBD2. From germline, CDR1 is SGDLS and CDR2 YYNGEE. Trimming cost V 3 bases and J 5 bases; bases outside gene matches: 5. The CDR3 is made up of 16 amino acids.

The chain uses TRBV7-9 and TRBJ2-5; 8 bases are shared with TRBD2. CDR1 is SEHNR and CDR2 is FQNEAQ in the germline V gene (reference sequence). The CDR3 covers 15 residues. Unmatched junction bases numbered 8, after V lost 3 bases and J lost 5 bases. This CDR3 reads CASSFVSGSGETQYF. CDR3 nucleotide sequence: TGTGCCAGCAGCTTCGTAAGCGGGAGTGGGGAGACCCAGTACTTC.

The V call is TRBV7-9, the J call TRBJ2-7; a possible D gene is TRBD1 (6 bases). This CDR3 is 14 amino acids long. V was shortened by 5 bases and J by 2 bases, with 13 bases between the two germline ends. Germline V lookup: CDR1 SEHNR, CDR2 FQNEAQ (reference sequence). CDR3 sequence reads: CASSRRGQPYEQYF. CDR3 bases: TGTGCCAGCAGCCGACGAGGACAGCCCTACGAGCAGTACTTC.

The table lists this clone with a count of one. V usage is TRBV27 and J usage is TRBJ2-7; 8 positions match TRBD1. The J segment lost 4 bases and the V segment lost 5 bases, leaving 13 bases of the junction unmatched. The CDR3 has 16 amino acids. Germline loops: CDR1 MNHEY, CDR2 SMNVEV (reference sequence). The CDR3 nucleotides are TGTGCCAGCAGTCCTCCCTCGACAGGGGAAACTTACGAGCAGTACTTC. Translating gives CASSPPSTGETYEQYF.

The chain's CDR3 is CATSWGPDYEQYF. CDR3 coding DNA: TGTGCCACTAGCTGGGGTCCAGACTACGAGCAGTACTTC. This rearrangement joins TRBV2 to TRBJ2-7; tentative D call: TRBD2 (5 bases). Germline lookup yields CDR1 SNHLY and CDR2 FYNNEI. The V and J ends lost 10 bases and 3 bases respectively, with 16 bases between them. The CDR3 runs 13 residues.

On this clone: The identical CDR3 is also encoded by other nucleotide sequences in the sample. CDR3 residues: CASSGSNQPQHF. CDR3 DNA: TGTGCCAGCAGTGGCAGCAATCAGCCCCAGCATTTT. The chain uses TRBV6-1 and TRBJ1-5; D gene uncertain. Germline loops: CDR1 MNHNS, CDR2 SASEGT. CDR3 length: 12 residues. Trimming took off 4 bases at V and 1 base at J, with 2 bases between the two ends.

This clone was observed once. The genes are TRBV14 and TRBJ1-1; D gene uncertain. The CDR3 totals 16 residues. CDR1 and CDR2 from the germline V gene are SGHDN and FVKESK. Trimming took 4 bases from V and 0 from J, leaving 15 bases between them. The CDR3 loop reads CASSLGGPRMNTEAFF. The CDR3 DNA reads TGTGCCAGCAGCCTGGGCGGGCCACGGATGAACACTGAAGCTTTCTTT.

On this clone itself: The sample holds other DNA sequences that translate to the same CDR3. This chain links TRBV13 with TRBJ2-7; 8 bases are a match to TRBD2. Germline V lookup: CDR1 PRHDT, CDR2 FYEKMQ (reference sequence). Germline trimming cut 4 bases from V and 2 bases from J; bases unmatched to any gene: 7. This CDR3 is built from 15 residues. The CDR3 region is CASSSTSGRAYEQYF. As DNA, the CDR3 is TGTGCCAGCAGCTCTACTAGCGGTCGAGCCTACGAGCAGTACTTC.

This clone showed up just once. Here the CDR3 reads CASSLGGILNEQFF. The CDR3 bases are TGTGCCAGCAGTTTAGGGGGGATACTCAATGAGCAGTTCTTC. V gene TRBV27 combines with J gene TRBJ2-1; D might be TRBD2 (6 bases). Germline V gene data show CDR1 as MNHEY and CDR2 as SMNVEV (reference sequence). Trimming shortened V by 2 bases and J by 6 bases, and 11 bases separated the two germline ends. The CDR3 consists of 14 residues.

The chain carries TRBV13 and TRBJ2-1; 11 bases are shared with TRBD2. The germline CDR1 and CDR2 sequences are PRHDT and FYEKMQ (reference sequence). After removal of 5 bases from V and 4 bases from J, the junction contained 7 bases not matched to a gene. This CDR3 has 16 amino acids. CDR3 DNA sequence: TGTGCCAGCAGCCTTAGCGGGAGGGGACCGTACAATGAGCAGTTCTTC. Amino acids: CASSLSGRGPYNEQFF.

This chain links TRBV27 with TRBJ2-7, with D hard to call. Germline V gene lookup returns CDR1 MNHEY and CDR2 SMNVEV (reference sequence). The CDR3 consists of 11 residues. Trimming pared 7 bases from V and 3 bases from J, leaving 7 bases between. The CDR3 DNA reads TGTGCCAGCACTCACGGCTACGAGCAGTACTTC. Translating gives CASTHGYEQYF.

The chain couples TRBV5-4 to TRBJ2-7; D is unclear. V dropped 4 bases and J dropped 2 bases, with 13 bases sitting between them. This CDR3 is 14 amino acids long. Germline CDR1 and CDR2: SGHNT and YYREEE (reference sequence). CDR3 bases: TGTGCCAGCAGCGCCCGACTGGAACCCTACGAGCAGTACTTC. Protein sequence: CASSARLEPYEQYF.

Only one count was recorded for this clone. CDR3 amino acids: CASRSGAGGYEQYF. In DNA form, the CDR3 reads TGTGCCAGCAGGTCAGGGGCAGGTGGCTACGAGCAGTACTTC. The chain is built from TRBV5-6 and TRBJ2-7, with D possibly being TRBD1 (6 bases). V lost 5 bases to trimming and J lost 3 bases, with 15 bases between them. The germline gives CDR1 SGHDT, CDR2 YYEEEE. The CDR3 runs to 14 residues.

The chain joins TRBV10-1 to TRBJ2-1; D may be TRBD1 (6 bases). This CDR3 spans 15 amino acids. The germline gives CDR1 WNHNN, CDR2 SYGVQD (reference sequence). Deletions cut 3 bases from V and 5 bases from J, with 14 bases between. The CDR3 nucleotides are TGCGCCAGCAGTGATGCCACGGACAGTGACAATGAGCAGTTCTTC. Translating gives CASSDATDSDNEQFF.

The rearrangement uses TRBV28 and TRBJ2-7; D not resolved. CDR1 is MDHEN, CDR2 SYDVKM, per germline. V lost 7 bases to trimming and J lost 3 bases, with 16 bases between them. This CDR3 is built from 14 residues. CDR3 sequence reads: CASISLRALYEQYF. The CDR3 region has the DNA TGTGCCAGCATCAGCCTCCGGGCCCTCTACGAGCAGTACTTC. The full variable domain, in which reference TRBV28 and TRBJ2-7 provide the parts outside the CDR3, is DVKVTQSSRYLVKRTGEKVFLECVQDMDHENMFWYRQDPGLGLRLIYFSYDVKMKEKGDIPEGYSVSREKKERFSLILESASTNQTSMYLCASISLRALYEQYFGPGTRLTVT.

The V call is TRBV28, the J call TRBJ2-1, with D unresolved. This CDR3 is built from 12 residues. V lost 5 bases and J lost 4, with 6 bases in between. CDR1 and CDR2 (germline): MDHEN, SYDVKM. Here the CDR3 reads CASSPTYNEQFF. As DNA, the CDR3 is TGTGCCAGCAGTCCTACGTACAATGAGCAGTTCTTC.